What follows is one T cell receptor beta chain and its context. In TCRdb, the RT-PCR reads were re-called with MiXCR into one record per CDR3 protein. The sample carries more than 600,000 distinct CDR3 sequences, around 14% recorded once. Sequencing used memory CD4+ T cells from blood. The TCR originated in a female donor in good health, serving as a healthy control.

The CDR3 bases are TGCAGTGCCAGGACTAGTGAACATCACAATGAGCAGTTCTTC. This encodes CSARTSEHHNEQFF. The chain is built from TRBV20-1 and TRBJ2-1, with 7 bases identical to TRBD2. Per germline, CDR1 DFQATT and CDR2 SNEGSKA (reference sequence). V gave up 6 bases and J gave up 5 bases; unmatched junction bases: 10. The CDR3 length is 14 residues.